Below are 17 T cell receptor beta chains sequenced from a single sample in a study of early T cells in non-severe SARS-CoV-2 infection. Using its own MiXCR run on the 5' RACE reads, TCRdb lists one record per CDR3 protein. The table includes 60,000 or so distinct CDR3 sequences, around an eighth detected once. The sequenced material came from whole blood. Receptor source: an adult who was a healthcare worker with PCR-confirmed SARS-CoV-2 infection or an uninfected control (not recorded which).

This clonotype was seen many times. The genes are TRBV12-3 or TRBV12-4 and TRBJ1-2; TRBD1 matches 10 bases. The V gene end was trimmed by 6 bases and the J gene end by 6 bases; junction bases not matched to a gene: 4. The CDR3 is made up of 13 amino acids. The CDR3 spells CASRAGTGDGYTF. The CDR3 nucleotides are TGTGCCAGCAGAGCCGGGACAGGGGATGGCTACACCTTC.

Many counts were recorded for this clonotype. The V call is TRBV7-2, the J call TRBJ2-5; a possible D gene is TRBD2 (7 bases). Germline CDR1 SGHTA, CDR2 FQGNSA. V gave up 2 bases and J gave up 4 bases, with 11 bases separating them. CDR3 length equals 14 residues. The CDR3 loop reads CASSLLGGRETQYF. CDR3 bases: TGTGCCAGCAGCTTACTCGGGGGGCGAGAGACCCAGTACTTC.

This clonotype was seen repeatedly, ten times or more. The chain combines TRBV6-4 with TRBJ2-1, with unresolved D. The V gene lost 6 bases and the J gene lost 4 bases, with 13 bases spanning the gap. Germline V gene lookup returns CDR1 MRHNA and CDR2 SNTAGT. The CDR3 has 14 amino acids. The CDR3 region is CASSSSTGYNEQFF. Here the CDR3 DNA reads TGTGCCAGCAGCAGTAGTACTGGTTACAATGAGCAGTTCTTC.

This clonotype was observed many times. The chain has TRBV6-6 and TRBJ2-1, with 7 bases fitting TRBD2. This CDR3 is 14 amino acids long. Losses at the gene ends were 7 bases for V and 5 bases for J; bases not matched to a gene: 8. Germline values: CDR1 MNHNY, CDR2 SVGAGI (reference sequence). CDR3 sequence (DNA): TGTGCCAGCAAACGCGGGGGAGATAACAATGAGCAGTTCTTC. Encoded protein: CASKRGGDNNEQFF.

This clonotype has ten or more counts. The V gene is TRBV11-2, the J gene TRBJ2-1; 9 positions agree with TRBD2. This CDR3 is 16 amino acids long. Germline V gives CDR1 SGHAT, CDR2 FQNNGV. The V segment lost 5 bases and the J segment 5 bases; nucleotides outside the gene matches: 10. The CDR3 DNA reads as TGTGCCAGCAGCCCAGAGGGCCTAGCGGGGAACAATGAGCAGTTCTTC. Encoded protein: CASSPEGLAGNNEQFF.

This chain uses TRBV27 with TRBJ2-1; D is unresolved. Germline V gene data show CDR1 as MNHEY and CDR2 as SMNVEV (reference sequence). Trimming took 5 bases from V and 7 from J, leaving 12 bases between them. CDR3 length: 13 amino acids. The CDR3 coding sequence is TGTGCCAGCAGTGCCCCGTATATGAATGAGCAGTTCTTC. Residues: CASSAPYMNEQFF.

This clonotype appeared a few times. The chain joins TRBV2 to TRBJ1-5; a possible D gene is TRBD1 (5 bases). This CDR3 is built from 15 residues. The germline V and J ends were trimmed by 6 bases and 6 bases, with 18 bases remaining between them. Per germline, CDR1 SNHLY and CDR2 FYNNEI. For the CDR3, the DNA is TGTGCCAGCAGGAAACAGACAGACTCCGGTCAGCCCCAGCATTTT. Its protein is CASRKQTDSGQPQHF.

This chain joins TRBV12-3 or TRBV12-4 and TRBJ2-1, with 7 bases fitting TRBD2. The CDR3 spans 19 residues. After removal of 0 bases from V and 1 base from J, the junction contained 12 bases not matched to a gene. CDR3 sequence reads: CASSLAPLLAKGSYNEQFF. CDR3 nucleotide sequence: TGTGCCAGCAGTTTAGCGCCCCTACTAGCGAAAGGGTCCTACAATGAGCAGTTCTTC.

This clonotype appeared many times. The chain links TRBV20-1 to TRBJ2-1; 7 bases align to TRBD2. The germline V gene encodes CDR1 DFQATT and CDR2 SNEGSKA (reference sequence). With V trimmed by 3 bases and J by 10 bases, 18 bases remained unmatched. There are 16 residues in the CDR3. The DNA of the CDR3 is TGCAGTGCTAGCTCCCTAAGGGGCGGGGGTACAGAGGAGCAGTTCTTC. Translation gives CSASSLRGGGTEEQFF.

Only a few counts were recorded for this clonotype. The chain couples TRBV19 to TRBJ1-5, with TRBD1 identical over 9 bases. Germline loops: CDR1 LNHDA, CDR2 SQIVND (reference sequence). This CDR3 has 16 residues. V lost 3 bases to trimming and J lost 6 bases; unmatched junction nucleotides: 9. CDR3 sequence: CASSISPGTGSQPQHF. CDR3 bases: TGTGCCAGTAGTATCTCACCGGGGACAGGGAGTCAGCCCCAGCATTTT. Supplemented by reference TRBV19 and TRBJ1-5, the full variable domain reads DGGITQSPKYLFRKEGQNVTLSCEQNLNHDAMYWYRQDPGQGLRLIYYSQIVNDFQKGDIAEGYSVSREKKESFPLTVTSAQKNPTAFYLCASSISPGTGSQPQHFGDGTRLSIL.

This clonotype was observed a handful of times. The rearrangement links TRBV12-3 or TRBV12-4 to TRBJ1-1; D perhaps matches TRBD1 (5 bases). The V and J ends lost 1 base and 12 bases respectively, with 15 bases between them. This CDR3 contains 13 residues. CDR3 loop: CASSLVTGGPTFF. CDR3 nucleotides: TGTGCCAGCAGTTTAGTCACGGGGGGTCCGACTTTCTTT.

As DNA, the CDR3 is TGTGCCAGCAGCGGGACTGCCGCTGGGGCCAACGTCCTGACTTTC. This sequence encodes CASSGTAAGANVLTF. V is TRBV7-9 and J is TRBJ2-6; possible D gene TRBD2, 6 bases. Germline values: CDR1 SEHNR, CDR2 FQNEAQ (reference sequence). V lost 5 bases and J lost 2, with 10 bases in between. The CDR3 contains 15 residues.

On this clonotype itself: This may be a read error, as it is one base from a much larger clone. The CDR3 reads CAISESGAETQYF. For the CDR3, the DNA is TGTGCCATCAGTGAGTCGGGGGCCGAGACCCAGTACTTC. The chain links TRBV10-3 to TRBJ2-5; possibly TRBD1 for D (6 bases). Germline V gene data show CDR1 as ENHRY and CDR2 as SYGVKD. The length of the CDR3 is 13 residues. V was trimmed by 0 bases and J by 5 bases, leaving 7 bases between them.

This clonotype appeared a few times. The chain recombines TRBV20-1 with TRBJ2-7; 7 positions agree with TRBD1. Germline CDR1 and CDR2: DFQATT and SNEGSKA (reference sequence). CDR3 size: 12 residues. Germline trimming cut 4 bases from V and 3 bases from J; bases unmatched to any gene: 3. CDR3 amino acids: CSAKGQRYEQYF. CDR3 in DNA: TGCAGTGCTAAGGGACAGCGCTACGAGCAGTACTTC.

The chain links TRBV7-9 to TRBJ2-1; D could derive from TRBD1 or TRBD2 (5 bases each). Germline CDR1 SEHNR, CDR2 FQNEAQ (reference sequence). V gave up 4 bases and J gave up 1 base, with 20 bases separating them. The CDR3 sequence is 18 residues long. The CDR3 region is CASSSRAAPGNSYNEQFF. CDR3 DNA sequence: TGTGCCAGCAGCTCCAGGGCCGCGCCCGGGAATTCCTACAATGAGCAGTTCTTC.

This clonotype was seen many times. The J gene is TRBJ2-7, the V gene TRBV20-1, with 10 bases fitting TRBD2. Germline V gives CDR1 DFQATT, CDR2 SNEGSKA (reference sequence). Trimming took 0 bases from V and 3 from J; bases not matched to a gene: 11. The CDR3 length is 17 residues. In nucleotides, the CDR3 is TGCAGTGCTAGAGATCTCCGCCTAGCGGGGGATTACTACGAGCAGTACTTC. This translates into CSARDLRLAGDYYEQYF.

This clonotype was seen at least ten times. The chain is built from TRBV9 and TRBJ1-5; the D is unclear. This CDR3 region has 14 residues. Trimming took off 0 bases at V and 0 bases at J, with 4 bases between the two ends. CDR1 and CDR2 from the germline V gene are SGDLS and YYNGEE. The CDR3 DNA follows: TGTGCCAGCAGCGTAGACGCTAGCAATCAGCCCCAGCATTTT. Protein sequence: CASSVDASNQPQHF.